The TCR beta chain under discussion was sequenced for a study of CD8 T cells in ankylosing spondylitis. V lost 5 bases to trimming and J lost 3 bases, with 16 bases between them. The germline V gene encodes CDR1 SGHTA and CDR2 FQGNSA. The CDR3 covers 15 residues. This clonotype was detected a few times. Its cognate antigen is unknown. Notes on the study in general: Made up of eight or nine highly homologous variants, a TCR beta motif appeared characteristic of ankylosing spondylitis blood. Earlier work had already found some motif variants in reactive arthritis synovial fluid and blood.

Libraries for TCR beta were made by quantitative 5'-RACE with molecular barcodes. One entry per CDR3 protein, called by TCRdb with MiXCR from the 5' RACE reads. Of a few hundred thousand distinct CDR3 sequences in the sample, about 18% were seen once. Source material: blood, either unsorted or a sorted T cell fraction (not recorded which). The chain combines TRBV7-2 with TRBJ2-5, with D possibly TRBD2 on 6 matching bases. This receptor was taken from a male donor with ankylosing spondylitis. The CDR3 reads CASSHWGENKETQYF. The CDR3 bases are TGTGCCAGCAGCCACTGGGGGGAGAACAAAGAGACCCAGTACTTC.